These T cell receptor beta chains were read from a single sample in a study of OX40 agonist ivuxolimab in advanced cancers. Libraries were prepared by immunoSEQ multiplex PCR; TCRdb keeps only in-frame clonotypes and omits some of them. The repertoire holds roughly 80,000 clones, with 85% as singletons. This sample comprised CD4+ or CD8+ T cells sorted from blood, obtained in a trial of the OX40 agonist ivuxolimab. The receptors here all came from an adult with an advanced solid tumor such as melanoma, head and neck, liver or kidney cancer. CDR3s include the opening cysteine and the closing phenylalanine or tryptophan. Each record gives: J gene, D gene, V gene, clone size, CDR3 DNA, CDR3 protein. The D gene is left open where the match is weak. The size entry is marked missing in some rows and otherwise reads once, few, many or a size class.

J: TRBJ2-1; D: NA; V: TRBV6-5; size: NA; DNA: TGTGCCAGCAGTGGGGACTTTAATGAGCAGTTCTTC; CDR3: CASSGDFNEQFF
J: TRBJ1-4; D: NA; V: TRBV18; size: NA; DNA: TGTGCCAGCTCACCGGGACCGGCTTCAACTAATGAAAAACTGTTTTTT; CDR3: CASSPGPASTNEKLFF
J: TRBJ2-1; D: NA; V: TRBV12-1; size: once; DNA: TGTGCCAGCAGCTTTGTATGCGGGGCGTTAAATGAGCAGTTCTTC; CDR3: CASSFVCGALNEQFF
J: TRBJ2-3; D: NA; V: TRBV19; size: NA; DNA: TGTGCCAGTAGTATAGGAGGGACGGGGGCCTACACAGATACGCAGTATTTT; CDR3: CASSIGGTGAYTDTQYF
J: TRBJ1-1; D: NA; V: TRBV27; size: medium-sized; DNA: TGTGCCAGACCCAGTAGAGAAGCTTTCTTT; CDR3: CARPSREAFF
J: TRBJ2-1; D: NA; V: TRBV7-6; size: once; DNA: TGTGCCAGCAGCCCCGGACTCCCGAGCTCCTACAATGAGCAGTTCTTC; CDR3: CASSPGLPSSYNEQFF
J: TRBJ2-2; D: NA; V: TRBV5-1; size: NA; DNA: TGCGCCAGCAGCTTGGACAGGAACACCGGGGAGCTGTTTTTT; CDR3: CASSLDRNTGELFF
J: TRBJ2-5; D: TRBD1; V: TRBV10-2; size: NA; DNA: TGCGCCAGCAGTAAGGACAGGTCTCAAGAGACCCAGTACTTC; CDR3: CASSKDRSQETQYF
J: TRBJ2-7; D: NA; V: TRBV2; size: few; DNA: TGTGCCAGCAGTGGGGTTGGGTCCTACGAGCAGTACTTC; CDR3: CASSGVGSYEQYF
J: TRBJ2-7; D: NA; V: TRBV2; size: few; DNA: TGTGCCAGCAGCCTCCGAGGCGGGAACGAGCAGTACTTC; CDR3: CASSLRGGNEQYF
J: TRBJ2-7; D: TRBD2; V: TRBV28; size: NA; DNA: TGTGCCAGCAGTTCTCCAGCGGGAGGTTTTTACGAGCAGTACTTC; CDR3: CASSSPAGGFYEQYF
J: TRBJ2-1; D: TRBD2; V: TRBV10-3; size: NA; DNA: TGTGCCATCACCAGGACGGTTAGCGGGAGTTCCTACAATGAGCAGTTCTTC; CDR3: CAITRTVSGSSYNEQFF
J: TRBJ1-2; D: TRBD1; V: TRBV29-1; size: NA; DNA: TGCAGCGTTGATGGACAGGGACTCTATGGCTACACCTTC; CDR3: CSVDGQGLYGYTF
J: TRBJ1-2; D: NA; V: TRBV7-2; size: NA; DNA: TGTGCCAGCAGACGAATGGGAGCTAACTATGGCTACACCTTC; CDR3: CASRRMGANYGYTF
J: TRBJ1-2; D: NA; V: TRBV30; size: NA; DNA: TGTGCCTGGATTCGCTCGGTTAACTATGGCTACACCTTC; CDR3: CAWIRSVNYGYTF
J: TRBJ1-1; D: NA; V: TRBV5-1; size: NA; DNA: TGCGCCAGCAATAAAGTAGGGGCTCGCACTGAAGCTTTCTTT; CDR3: CASNKVGARTEAFF
J: TRBJ1-6; D: NA; V: TRBV4-2; size: NA; DNA: TGTGCCAGCAGCCAAGTCGGACAGCCAATTTCACCCCTCCACTTT; CDR3: CASSQVGQPISPLHF
J: TRBJ1-1; D: TRBD1; V: TRBV6-5; size: NA; DNA: TGTGCCAGCAGTTACCTCGGGACAGCCGGCTTGGGGGCTTTCTTT; CDR3: CASSYLGTAGLGAFF
J: TRBJ2-7; D: NA; V: TRBV10-2; size: once; DNA: TGCGCCAGCAGTCCTAAGCTACCCTCCGAGCAGTACTTC; CDR3: CASSPKLPSEQYF
J: TRBJ1-2; D: NA; V: TRBV18; size: NA; DNA: TGTGCCAGCTCACCCGGGACTCTCTATGGCTACACCTTC; CDR3: CASSPGTLYGYTF
J: TRBJ1-3; D: TRBD1; V: TRBV5-1; size: once; DNA: TGCGCCAGCAGCGAGGACAGGCCCTCTGGAAACACCATATATTTT; CDR3: CASSEDRPSGNTIYF
J: TRBJ2-5; D: NA; V: TRBV5-1; size: NA; DNA: TGCGCCAGCAGCTTAGTCTTATCTGAGACCCAGTACTTC; CDR3: CASSLVLSETQYF
J: TRBJ2-2; D: NA; V: TRBV5-6; size: NA; DNA: TGTGCCAGCAGCTCTCGGACAGCCCACACCGGGGAGCTGTTTTTT; CDR3: CASSSRTAHTGELFF
J: TRBJ2-3; D: TRBD1; V: TRBV6-6; size: few; DNA: TGTGCCAGCAGTTCCAACAGGGGGGCGCGCACAGATACGCAGTATTTT; CDR3: CASSSNRGARTDTQYF
J: TRBJ1-5; D: TRBD1; V: TRBV5-8; size: few; DNA: TGTGCCAGCAGCTTGGGACAGGGCAGCAATCAACCCCAGCATTTT; CDR3: CASSLGQGSNQPQHF
J: TRBJ2-1; D: NA; V: TRBV28; size: NA; DNA: TGTGCCAGCAGTTTGCGGCTTGAGCAGTTCTTC; CDR3: CASSLRLEQFF
J: TRBJ2-7; D: NA; V: TRBV29-1; size: NA; DNA: TGCAGCGTTGCACGGGACGACGAGCAGTACTTC; CDR3: CSVARDDEQYF
J: TRBJ2-7; D: NA; V: TRBV6-1; size: NA; DNA: TGTGCCAGCAATCTCAGGACCCCCGAGCAGTACTTC; CDR3: CASNLRTPEQYF
J: TRBJ1-1; D: NA; V: TRBV19; size: NA; DNA: TGTGCCAGTAGTATCCGAGACATACCTGAAGCTTTCTTT; CDR3: CASSIRDIPEAFF
J: TRBJ1-4; D: NA; V: TRBV18; size: NA; DNA: TGTGCCAGCTCACCAGGGGGGCTGGGGGAAAAACTGTTTTTT; CDR3: CASSPGGLGEKLFF
J: TRBJ1-5; D: NA; V: TRBV30; size: NA; DNA: TGTGCCTGGCAGACTATCACAGGGTATAATCAGCCCCAGCATTTT; CDR3: CAWQTITGYNQPQHF
J: TRBJ2-3; D: NA; V: TRBV27; size: once; DNA: TGTGCCAGCAGTCTTTGGGGGGCAGATACGCAGTATTTT; CDR3: CASSLWGADTQYF
J: TRBJ1-5; D: NA; V: TRBV19; size: NA; DNA: TGTGCCAGTAAGTCAACAGGCCGGGGGGGATATAGCAATCAGCCCCAGCATTTT; CDR3: CASKSTGRGGYSNQPQHF